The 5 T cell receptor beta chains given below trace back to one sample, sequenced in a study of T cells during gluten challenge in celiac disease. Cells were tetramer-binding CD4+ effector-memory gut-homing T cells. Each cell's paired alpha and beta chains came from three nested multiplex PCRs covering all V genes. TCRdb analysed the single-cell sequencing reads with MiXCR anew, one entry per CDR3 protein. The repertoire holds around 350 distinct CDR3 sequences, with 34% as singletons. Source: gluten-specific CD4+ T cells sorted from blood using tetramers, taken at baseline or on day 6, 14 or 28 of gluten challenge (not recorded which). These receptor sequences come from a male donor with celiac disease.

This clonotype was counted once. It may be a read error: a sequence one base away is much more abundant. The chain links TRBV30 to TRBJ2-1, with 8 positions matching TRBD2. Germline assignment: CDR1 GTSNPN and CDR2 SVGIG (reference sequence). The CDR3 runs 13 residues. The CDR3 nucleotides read TGTGCCTGTAAGCCTAGCGGGTACAATGAGCGGTTCTTC. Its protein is CACKPSGYNERFF.

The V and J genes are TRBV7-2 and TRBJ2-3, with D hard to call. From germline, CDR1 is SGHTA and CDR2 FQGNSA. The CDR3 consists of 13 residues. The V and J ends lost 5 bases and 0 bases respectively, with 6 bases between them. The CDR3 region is CTSSLRSTDTQYF. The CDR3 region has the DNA TGTACCAGCAGCCTCCGTAGCACAGATACGCAGTATTTT.

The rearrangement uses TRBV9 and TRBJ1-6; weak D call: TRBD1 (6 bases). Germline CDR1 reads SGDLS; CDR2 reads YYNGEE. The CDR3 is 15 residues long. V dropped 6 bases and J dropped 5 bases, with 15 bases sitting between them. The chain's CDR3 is CASNPWGDNNSPLHF. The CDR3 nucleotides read TGTGCCAGCAACCCGTGGGGGGACAATAATTCACCCCTCCACTTT.

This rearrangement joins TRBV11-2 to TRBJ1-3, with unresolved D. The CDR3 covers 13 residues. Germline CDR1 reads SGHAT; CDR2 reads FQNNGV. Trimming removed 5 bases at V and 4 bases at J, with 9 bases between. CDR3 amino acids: CASSDRLGNTIYF. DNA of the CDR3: TGTGCCAGCAGCGACCGTTTGGGAAACACCATATATTTT.

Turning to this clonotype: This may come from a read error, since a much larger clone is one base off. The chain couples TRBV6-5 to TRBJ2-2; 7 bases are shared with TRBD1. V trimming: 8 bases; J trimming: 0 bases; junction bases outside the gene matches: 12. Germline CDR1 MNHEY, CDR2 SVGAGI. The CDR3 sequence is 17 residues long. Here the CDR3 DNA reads TGTGCCAGCGGTCGTCTCTGGGACAGTGCGAACACCGGGGAGCTGTTTTTT. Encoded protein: CASGRLWDSANTGELFF.